In this sample, the clone carrying this TCR beta chain turned up a few times. Its antigen is still unknown. As the sequencing template, cDNA was produced by extracting RNA and reverse transcribing it. This table comes from immunoSEQ multiplex PCR, and its TCRdb copy is limited to in-frame clones, with some not included. This sample has 100,000 to 150,000 clones, with about 57% found just once. The sample comes from a study of CD8+ T cells in alopecia areata. Study summary: Administration of oral tofacitinib to treated patients was at 5 to 10 mg twice daily.

Those with alopecia areata gave lesional scalp punch biopsies and peripheral blood. Overall study results and limits: Researchers reported that TCR sharing among patients proved less clear than in mice, possibly HLA-linked. Scalp samples also yield sequences of resident alphabeta T cells from normal skin.

The V end lost 2 bases, the J end lost 6 bases, and 13 bases lay between the germline ends. The germline V gene encodes CDR1 GTSNPN and CDR2 SVGIG (reference sequence). The CDR3 is made up of 13 amino acids. This chain joins TRBV30 and TRBJ1-1; possible D gene TRBD1, 6 bases. The source of this sequence is a human donor with alopecia areata. This specimen was CD4+ T cells sorted from blood, taken at week 0. The CDR3 DNA is TGTGCCTGGAGTCTCACAGGGTTTCCTGAAGCTTTCTTT. Amino acid sequence: CAWSLTGFPEAFF. Variable domain in full (rest from reference TRBV30 and TRBJ1-1): SQTIHQWPATLVQPVGSPLSLECTVEGTSNPNLYWYRQAAGRGLQLLFYSVGIGQISSEVPQNLSASRPQDRQFILSSKKLLLSDSGFYLCAWSLTGFPEAFFGQGTRLTVV.